The 25 T cell receptor beta chains below were found in one sample sequenced in a study of blood T cell repertoires in COVID-19. TCRdb keeps only in-frame clones here, not all; method: immunoSEQ multiplex PCR. Of 140,000 or so clones listed, roughly nine tenths are singletons. The sample consisted of peripheral blood. The receptors stem from a human donor with COVID-19, enrolled during active disease. The donor label of this sample is uncertain.

The rearrangement links TRBV5-5 to TRBJ1-1; tentatively, D is TRBD1 (5 bases). V lost 0 bases and J lost 6, with 9 bases in between. Germline loops: CDR1 SGHKS, CDR2 YYEKEE (reference sequence). CDR3 length: 13 residues. This CDR3 reads CASSLGGSPEAFF. Here the CDR3 DNA reads TGTGCCAGCAGCTTGGGGGGCTCCCCTGAAGCTTTCTTT.

This clone appeared once. This sequence joins TRBV5-1 and TRBJ2-5; 7 nucleotides line up with TRBD1. Germline V gives CDR1 SGHRS, CDR2 YFSETQ. The CDR3 has 15 amino acids. V shed 0 bases and J 5 bases; nucleotides not matched to a gene: 7. The CDR3 DNA follows: TGCGCCAGCAGCTTGGGCTTTGGCAGGGGGGAGACCCAGTACTTC. Translated, it gives CASSLGFGRGETQYF. Supplemented by reference TRBV5-1 and TRBJ2-5, the full variable domain reads KAGVTQTPRYLIKTRGQQVTLSCSPISGHRSVSWYQQTPGQGLQFLFEYFSETQRNKGNFPGRFSGRQFSNSRSEMNVSTLELGDSALYLCASSLGFGRGETQYFGPGTRLLVL.

This chain connects TRBV7-2 to TRBJ1-2, with D unresolved. V lost 2 bases, J lost 1 base, and 11 bases lay in between. The CDR3 has 15 residues. CDR1 SGHTA and CDR2 FQGNSA come from the germline V gene. The CDR3 here is CASSLLISNNYGYTF. The DNA of the CDR3 is TGTGCCAGCAGCTTACTTATCAGTAATAACTATGGCTACACCTTC.

The rearrangement uses TRBV5-4 and TRBJ1-3, with D unclear. The length of the CDR3 is 15 residues. Germline V gene sequence: CDR1 SGHNT, CDR2 YYREEE (reference sequence). Trimming removed 2 bases at V and 0 bases at J, with 9 bases between. CDR3 in DNA: TGTGCCAGCAGCTTACCCAGCGGCTCTGGAAACACCATATATTTT. Amino acids: CASSLPSGSGNTIYF.

The chain combines TRBV7-3 with TRBJ2-7, with D possibly being TRBD1 (6 bases). The CDR3 has 15 amino acids. V lost 6 bases, J lost 3 bases, and 18 bases lay in between. Germline CDR1 SGHTA, CDR2 FQGTGA. As DNA, the CDR3 is TGTGCCAGCAGTCTCAGGGCAGGGGCGAACTACGAGCAGTACTTC. Protein: CASSLRAGANYEQYF. The full variable domain, rest sourced from reference TRBV7-3 and TRBJ2-7, is GAGVSQTPSNKVTEKGKYVELRCDPISGHTALYWYRQSLGQGPEFLIYFQGTGAADDSGLPNDRFFAVRPEGSVSTLKIQRTERGDSAVYLCASSLRAGANYEQYFGPGTRLTVT.

The chain joins TRBV5-1 to TRBJ1-2; D is unclear. The CDR3 covers 11 residues. In germline, CDR1 is SGHRS, CDR2 YFSETQ. The V end was cut by 3 bases, the J end by 3 bases, with 3 bases between. The CDR3 spells CASSSDYGYTF. The CDR3 DNA sequence: TGCGCCAGCAGCTCGGACTATGGCTACACCTTC.

This sequence joins TRBV6-1 and TRBJ2-1; 11 bases line up with TRBD1. The CDR3 is made up of 18 amino acids. Germline-derived CDR1 and CDR2 are MNHNS and SASEGT. Trimming cost V 4 bases and J 1 base; bases outside gene matches: 9. The CDR3 DNA reads as TGTGCCAGCAGTGGGCGGACAGGGGGCTTCTGGTCCTACAATGAGCAGTTCTTC. Residues: CASSGRTGGFWSYNEQFF.

The V and J genes are TRBV5-4 and TRBJ2-7; D unresolved. V was clipped by 3 bases and J by 0 bases, with 7 bases between them. There are 13 residues in the CDR3. Per the germline V gene, CDR1 is SGHNT and CDR2 is YYREEE (reference sequence). As DNA, the CDR3 is TGTGCCAGCAGCTCAACTGCCTCCTACGAGCAGTACTTC. This gives the protein CASSSTASYEQYF.

The chain recombines TRBV7-2 with TRBJ1-3; D gene ambiguous. CDR3 length: 13 amino acids. Germline V gene lookup returns CDR1 SGHTA and CDR2 FQGNSA. CDR3 amino acids: CAAVRVSGNTIYF. The DNA of the CDR3 is TGTGCGGCCGTCCGGGTCTCTGGAAACACCATATATTTT.

This sequence joins TRBV5-1 and TRBJ2-5, with 9 positions matching TRBD2. The CDR3 extends over 14 amino acids. The germline gives CDR1 SGHRS, CDR2 YFSETQ. V shed 7 bases and J 5 bases; nucleotides not matched to a gene: 9. CDR3 nucleotide sequence: TGCGCCAGCGCGTCGGCGGGGGGGCTGGAGACCCAGTACTTC. This codes for CASASAGGLETQYF.

The V call is TRBV12-3 or TRBV12-4, the J call TRBJ2-7; no definite D call. With 3 bases removed from V and 7 bases from J, the gap between germline ends came to 13 bases. This CDR3 is 13 amino acids long. The CDR3 coding sequence is TGTGCCAGCAGTTTGTACGGGTCGGGTGAGCAGTACTTC. This sequence encodes CASSLYGSGEQYF.

The chain is built from TRBV9 and TRBJ1-5, with a tentative D call TRBD1 (6 bases). This CDR3 spans 15 amino acids. V lost 2 bases and J lost 0, with 9 bases in between. Germline V gene sequence: CDR1 SGDLS, CDR2 YYNGEE. The CDR3, as DNA: TGTGCCAGCAGCGTGCAGGGGTATAGCAATCAGCCCCAGCATTTT. It yields the protein CASSVQGYSNQPQHF.

This sequence joins TRBV5-1 and TRBJ1-1; TRBD1 matches at 10 bases. This CDR3 has 18 amino acids. J was trimmed by 3 bases and V by 1 base; bases with no gene match: 12. Germline assignment: CDR1 SGHRS and CDR2 YFSETQ. The CDR3 coding sequence is TGCGCCAGCAGCTTGTTGTTCGGTCGACAGGGGGCCCACACTGAAGCTTTCTTT. Translation: CASSLLFGRQGAHTEAFF.

The V gene is TRBV5-1, the J gene TRBJ2-7, with TRBD2 matching 10 bases. This CDR3 is 15 amino acids long. Trimming at V came to 0 bases and at J to 4 bases, leaving 4 bases not matched to a gene. The V gene's germline CDR1 is SGHRS and CDR2 YFSETQ. Written as DNA, the CDR3 is TGCGCCAGCAGCTTGGGCCTAGCGGGAGATTACGAGCAGTACTTC. This translates into CASSLGLAGDYEQYF.

This chain's CDR3 is CASSLRTSDNEQFF. DNA of the CDR3: TGTGCCAGCAGCTTACGGACTAGCGACAATGAGCAGTTCTTC. This chain connects TRBV7-9 to TRBJ2-1; 9 nucleotides line up with TRBD2. The CDR3 spans 14 residues. Germline CDR1 is SEHNR and CDR2 is FQNEAQ (reference sequence). V dropped 2 bases and J dropped 5; count of bases not matched to a gene: 1.

The CDR3 DNA follows: TGTGCCAGCAGTTTCCTGACATTAGATACGCAGTATTTT. This sequence encodes CASSFLTLDTQYF. The rearrangement uses TRBV12-3 or TRBV12-4 and TRBJ2-3; D unresolved. This CDR3 comprises 13 residues. V lost 3 bases, J lost 5 bases, and 9 bases lay in between.

This chain joins TRBV5-1 and TRBJ1-6; D unresolved. Germline V CDR1 and CDR2: SGHRS, YFSETQ. The germline V and J ends were trimmed by 3 bases and 8 bases, with 39 bases remaining between them. This CDR3 is 23 amino acids long. The CDR3 here is CASSWNPWSSREETAMVDSPLHF. For the CDR3, the DNA is TGCGCCAGCAGCTGGAACCCATGGAGTTCTCGAGAAGAGACTGCTATGGTCGATTCACCCCTCCACTTT. The complete variable domain, with remaining parts taken from reference TRBV5-1 and TRBJ1-6, reads KAGVTQTPRYLIKTRGQQVTLSCSPISGHRSVSWYQQTPGQGLQFLFEYFSETQRNKGNFPGRFSGRQFSNSRSEMNVSTLELGDSALYLCASSWNPWSSREETAMVDSPLHFGNGTRLTVT.

The rearrangement joins TRBV2 to TRBJ2-1, with 7 bases that match TRBD2. Germline loops: CDR1 SNHLY, CDR2 FYNNEI. CDR3 size: 17 residues. V shed 8 bases and J 1 base; nucleotides not matched to a gene: 14. DNA for the CDR3: TGTGCCAGCGAACCTGGAACTAGCGTCGAGTCCTACAATGAGCAGTTCTTC. Its translation is CASEPGTSVESYNEQFF.

The V gene is TRBV5-1, the J gene TRBJ2-3; D unresolved. CDR3 length equals 13 residues. V lost 4 bases and J lost 1, with 7 bases in between. Germline-derived CDR1 and CDR2 are SGHRS and YFSETQ. In nucleotides, the CDR3 is TGCGCCAGCAGCCCACTACGCACAGATACGCAGTATTTT. As protein: CASSPLRTDTQYF.

This sequence joins TRBV9 and TRBJ1-2; the D gene is possibly TRBD1 (6 bases). Per germline, CDR1 SGDLS and CDR2 YYNGEE. The germline V and J ends were trimmed by 0 bases and 8 bases, with 17 bases remaining between them. The CDR3 has 15 residues. In DNA form, the CDR3 reads TGTGCCAGCAGCGTAGGATTCAACAGGGCTGGAGGCTACACCTTC. This translates into CASSVGFNRAGGYTF. The full variable domain, its missing parts supplied by reference TRBV9 and TRBJ1-2, is DSGVTQTPKHLITATGQRVTLRCSPRSGDLSVYWYQQSLDQGLQFLIQYYNGEERAKGNILERFSAQQFPDLHSELNLSSLELGDSALYFCASSVGFNRAGGYTFGSGTRLTVV.

This clone appeared once. The CDR3 loop is CASSLTGGGSPLHF. CDR3 sequence (DNA): TGTGCCAGCAGCTTGACAGGGGGAGGTTCACCCCTCCACTTT. The chain is built from TRBV11-1 and TRBJ1-6; 9 positions agree with TRBD1. Per germline, CDR1 SGHAT and CDR2 FQDESV (reference sequence). The CDR3 spans 14 residues. Losses at the gene ends were 3 bases for V and 9 bases for J; bases not matched to a gene: 3.

The chain has TRBV6-5 and TRBJ2-7; 9 nucleotides agree with TRBD2. There are 16 residues in the CDR3. V gave up 2 bases and J gave up 2 bases; unmatched junction bases: 7. Germline V lookup: CDR1 MNHEY, CDR2 SVGAGI. The CDR3 region has the DNA TGTGCCAGCAGTTACGCGGGGGGGGGCCCCACCTACGAGCAGTACTTC. It specifies CASSYAGGGPTYEQYF.

The genes are TRBV7-9 and TRBJ2-4; 8 bases are shared with TRBD1. Losses at the gene ends were 4 bases for V and 7 bases for J; bases not matched to a gene: 6. Germline CDR1 and CDR2: SEHNR and FQNEAQ (reference sequence). The CDR3 covers 14 residues. The CDR3 DNA is TGTGCCAGCAGCTCCCAGGGGGCCGGGAACATTCAGTACTTC. Its translation is CASSSQGAGNIQYF.

The chain joins TRBV5-1 to TRBJ1-1, with a possible D match to TRBD1 (6 bases). The CDR3 is 14 residues long. Germline lookup yields CDR1 SGHRS and CDR2 YFSETQ. Trimming pared 3 bases from V and 4 bases from J, leaving 13 bases between. The CDR3 region has the DNA TGCGCCAGCAGCTCACAGGGATTTGGCACTGAAGCTTTCTTT. It yields the protein CASSSQGFGTEAFF.

CDR3 region: CASSTRTSGHQETQYF. The CDR3 DNA reads as TGTGCCAGTAGTACTCGGACTAGCGGGCACCAAGAGACCCAGTACTTC. V is TRBV19 and J is TRBJ2-5, with TRBD2 matching 11 bases. V gave up 4 bases and J gave up 0 bases; unmatched junction bases: 4. This CDR3 is 16 amino acids long. Germline CDR1 is LNHDA and CDR2 is SQIVND (reference sequence).